The present entry profiles one TCR beta chain with its context. The length of the CDR3 is 15 residues. CDR1 is SEHNR, CDR2 FQNEAQ, per germline (reference sequence). The V gene end was trimmed by 5 bases and the J gene end by 5 bases; junction bases not matched to a gene: 11. This sample stems from a study of blood T cell repertoires in COVID-19. Study overall: PBMCs, B-cell-depleted T cells, or T cells were the source of the cDNA or gDNA that made up the material.

Followed over time, Seattle patients had been enrolled while infection was active. Under the authors' procedure: Quantification of nucleated cells was approximated via reference gene primer amplification. Generated by immunoSEQ multiplex PCR, the TCRdb table keeps only in-frame clones and is missing some. The DNA was the basis for D and trimming; V, J and clone size are from that table. The repertoire holds roughly 340,000 clones, with about 90% as singletons. The sequence came from a woman between 65 and 79 years old with COVID-19, enrolled during active disease. This chain connects TRBV7-9 to TRBJ2-5; TRBD1 agrees at 7 bases. Sequenced material: peripheral blood. The CDR3 is CASSLKQGRWETQYF. CDR3 DNA: TGTGCCAGCAGCCTAAAACAGGGGCGGTGGGAGACCCAGTACTTC. The full variable domain, its missing parts supplied by reference TRBV7-9 and TRBJ2-5, is DTGVSQNPRHKITKRGQNVTFRCDPISEHNRLYWYRQTLGQGPEFLTYFQNEAQLEKSRLLSDRFSAERPKGSFSTLEIQRTEQGDSAMYLCASSLKQGRWETQYFGPGTRLLVL.